Following are 9 T cell receptor beta chains from one sample sequenced in a study of T-cell memory formation after mild COVID-19. TCRdb processed the 5' RACE reads anew with MiXCR; each CDR3 protein has one entry. The table shows approximately 190,000 distinct CDR3 sequences, with about a sixth occurring only once. Sequenced: PBMCs or a T cell subset sorted from them (not recorded which). These receptor sequences come from an adult woman who had mild COVID-19 (a few samples of this study predate the infection). Cell type and time point are not known.

The rearrangement joins TRBV14 to TRBJ2-5, with 9 nucleotides matching TRBD1. CDR3 size: 14 residues. The trim removed 4 bases at V and 7 bases at J, leaving 7 bases unmatched. Germline CDR1 SGHDN, CDR2 FVKESK. The CDR3, as DNA: TGTGCCAGCAGCCCGACAGGGGGAATTCGGACCCAGTACTTC. Its translation is CASSPTGGIRTQYF.

This clonotype has more than one count but fewer than ten. The V and J genes are TRBV4-1 and TRBJ1-2; no firm D call. Germline lookup yields CDR1 MGHRA and CDR2 YSYEKL. The CDR3 length is 16 residues. The V end was cut by 0 bases, the J end by 5 bases, with 16 bases between. The DNA for the CDR3 is TGCGCCAGCAGCCAAGATCCAACCGGGAAGCCTTATGGCTACACCTTC. Translated: CASSQDPTGKPYGYTF.

V is TRBV6-5 and J is TRBJ2-3; 7 bases line up with TRBD2. J gave up 2 bases and V 2 bases, and 7 bases lay outside the gene matches. The germline gives CDR1 MNHEY, CDR2 SVGAGI. There are 16 residues in the CDR3. The CDR3 region is CASSYGSSGLTDTQYF. The CDR3 nucleotides read TGTGCCAGCAGTTACGGGTCTAGCGGACTCACAGATACGCAGTATTTT.

In this sample, this clonotype turned up many times. The chain joins TRBV7-3 to TRBJ2-3; D remains ambiguous. Trimming cost V 3 bases and J 2 bases, with 9 bases left between them. The CDR3 length is 14 residues. The germline CDR1 and CDR2 sequences are SGHTA and FQGTGA. The CDR3 bases are TGTGCCAGCAGCTTCGGGCAGACCACAGATACGCAGTATTTT. Its translation: CASSFGQTTDTQYF.

This clonotype was seen a handful of times. This rearrangement joins TRBV12-3 or TRBV12-4 to TRBJ1-1; tentatively, D is TRBD1 (6 bases). The CDR3 consists of 14 residues. Trimming removed 7 bases at V and 1 base at J, with 13 bases between. The CDR3: CASKGGLANTEAFF. CDR3 in DNA: TGTGCCAGCAAGGGGGGGTTGGCGAACACTGAAGCTTTCTTT.

The V call is TRBV13, the J call TRBJ1-4; D is perhaps TRBD1 (5 bases). The CDR3 covers 12 residues. Trimming pared 5 bases from V and 8 bases from J, leaving 9 bases between. Germline CDR1 and CDR2: PRHDT and FYEKMQ (reference sequence). CDR3: CASSLRGEKLFF. CDR3 nucleotides: TGTGCCAGCAGCCTCCGGGGGGAAAAACTGTTTTTT. The variable domain in full, completed from reference TRBV13 and TRBJ1-4, reads AAGVIQSPRHLIKEKRETATLKCYPIPRHDTVYWYQQGPGQDPQFLISFYEKMQSDKGSIPDRFSAQQFSDYHSELNMSSLELGDSALYFCASSLRGEKLFFGSGTQLSVL.

The V and J genes are TRBV14 and TRBJ1-1; possible D gene TRBD1, 5 bases. The length of the CDR3 is 15 residues. V shed 5 bases and J shed 1 base, with 14 bases lying between them. Germline CDR1 reads SGHDN; CDR2 reads FVKESK. CDR3 DNA: TGTGCCAGCAGCGGGCAAGGACATAAGAACACTGAAGCTTTCTTT. It codes for CASSGQGHKNTEAFF.

There are a few counts of this clonotype. V and J are TRBV13 and TRBJ1-2, with D perhaps TRBD1 (5 bases). V lost 5 bases and J 8 bases, leaving 12 bases between the germline ends. Germline V lookup: CDR1 PRHDT, CDR2 FYEKMQ (reference sequence). The CDR3 has 12 residues. In nucleotides, the CDR3 is TGTGCCAGCAGCCGGGACGGAGGAGGCTACACCTTC. Translating gives CASSRDGGGYTF.

This clonotype was picked up a small number of times. This chain joins TRBV5-1 and TRBJ2-1; 7 bases align to TRBD2. The trim removed 4 bases at V and 4 bases at J, leaving 8 bases unmatched. Per germline, CDR1 SGHRS and CDR2 YFSETQ. There are 15 residues in the CDR3. CDR3 protein: CASSPLAEPYNEQFF. In DNA form, the CDR3 reads TGCGCCAGCAGCCCCCTAGCGGAGCCATACAATGAGCAGTTCTTC. Complete variable domain (other parts from reference TRBV5-1 and TRBJ2-1): KAGVTQTPRYLIKTRGQQVTLSCSPISGHRSVSWYQQTPGQGLQFLFEYFSETQRNKGNFPGRFSGRQFSNSRSEMNVSTLELGDSALYLCASSPLAEPYNEQFFGPGTRLTVL.